This TCR beta chain was retrieved from a study of T-cell reconstitution after alpha-beta-depleted transplantation in children. The V end lost 4 bases, the J end lost 3 bases, and 16 bases lay between the germline ends. CDR3 length: 15 amino acids. Per germline, CDR1 SGHTA and CDR2 FQGNSA. TCRbeta library preparation incorporated unique molecular identifiers. TCRdb independently ran MiXCR on the PCR reads; one entry per CDR3 protein. Seen here are about 610,000 distinct CDR3 sequences, over 9.5% observed once, and the top ten hold around 4%. This clonotype has just a few counts. This sample comprised PBMCs from the stem cell graft donor, obtained from the stem cell graft. The sequence was obtained from a human donor who donated a stem cell graft to a child with acute myeloid leukemia. The genes are TRBV7-2 and TRBJ2-7; D unclear. In nucleotides, the CDR3 is TGTGCCAGCAGCTCCCAAGGGCGGAATAGCTACGAGCAGTACTTC. The encoded protein is CASSSQGRNSYEQYF. The full variable domain, in which reference TRBV7-2 and TRBJ2-7 provide the parts outside the CDR3, is GAGVSQSPSNKVTEKGKDVELRCDPISGHTALYWYRQSLGQGLEFLIYFQGNSAPDKSGLPSDRFSAERTGGSVSTLTIQRTQQEDSAVYLCASSSQGRNSYEQYFGPGTRLTVT.